Listed below are T cell receptor beta chains from one sample, sequenced in a study of shared clonotypes between healthy human individuals. Assay: immunoSEQ multiplex PCR; the TCRdb copy retains only in-frame clones and omits some. The profile shows 500,000 or so clones, about 96% of them singletons. The sample was naive CD4+ T cells sorted from blood. The receptors derive from a woman aged 25-40 years in good health. Each CDR3 is given with its conserved first and last residue. Each record gives: J gene, D gene, V gene, clone size, CDR3 protein, CDR3 DNA. A D gene is named only where the DNA matches it firmly. Rows give clone size only sometimes, using once, few, many, or a class for an expanded clone.

J: TRBJ2-2
D: -
V: TRBV2
size: -
CDR3: CASSEWRNTGELFF
DNA: TGTGCCAGCAGTGAATGGAGGAACACCGGGGAGCTGTTTTTT

J: TRBJ1-5
D: -
V: TRBV27
size: -
CDR3: CASSLKNLLQGGSLHF
DNA: TGTGCCAGCAGTTTAAAAAATCTTTTACAGGGAGGGAGCTTGCATTTT

J: TRBJ1-5
D: -
V: TRBV28
size: -
CDR3: CASSLFGDKNQPQHF
DNA: TGTGCCAGCAGCCTCTTCGGAGACAAGAATCAGCCCCAGCATTTT

J: TRBJ1-1
D: TRBD1
V: TRBV4-2
size: once
CDR3: CASSHGYRRQGVRNTEAFF
DNA: TGTGCCAGCAGCCATGGGTATCGACGACAGGGGGTTCGGAACACTGAAGCTTTCTTT

J: TRBJ2-3
D: -
V: TRBV5-1
size: once
CDR3: CASSRPPANTQYF
DNA: TGCGCCAGCAGCCGACCGCCGGCAAATACGCAGTATTTT

J: TRBJ2-3
D: -
V: TRBV29-1
size: -
CDR3: CSARIWAGDTDTQYF
DNA: TGCAGCGCAAGAATATGGGCAGGGGACACAGATACGCAGTATTTT

J: TRBJ2-7
D: -
V: TRBV21-1
size: -
CDR3: CASSKEGTGDRTSGSYEQYF
DNA: TGTGCCAGCAGCAAAGAGGGAACGGGAGACCGGACTAGCGGGAGTTACGAGCAGTACTTC

J: TRBJ2-1
D: -
V: TRBV28
size: -
CDR3: CASSFFARIKHNEQFF
DNA: TGTGCCAGCAGTTTTTTCGCCCGGATTAAACACAATGAGCAGTTCTTC

J: TRBJ2-7
D: TRBD1
V: TRBV18
size: -
CDR3: CASSPLPGQGPSYEQYF
DNA: TGTGCCAGCTCACCACTTCCGGGACAGGGTCCCTCCTACGAGCAGTACTTC

J: TRBJ2-1
D: TRBD1
V: TRBV14
size: -
CDR3: CASSQDRAYNEQFF
DNA: TGTGCCAGCAGCCAGGACAGGGCATACAATGAGCAGTTCTTC

J: TRBJ2-7
D: -
V: TRBV19
size: -
CDR3: CASSIGDSTIYEQYF
DNA: TGTGCCAGTAGTATAGGTGACTCCACGATCTACGAGCAGTACTTC

J: TRBJ2-2
D: TRBD1
V: TRBV18
size: -
CDR3: CASSKDRATGELFF
DNA: TGTGCCAGCTCAAAGGACAGGGCCACCGGGGAGCTGTTTTTT

J: TRBJ2-2
D: -
V: TRBV5-1
size: -
CDR3: CASSLGRGDTGELFF
DNA: TGCGCCAGCAGCTTGGGCAGGGGTGACACCGGGGAGCTGTTTTTT

J: TRBJ1-1
D: TRBD1
V: TRBV19
size: -
CDR3: CASSVQGARTEAFF
DNA: TGTGCCAGTAGTGTACAGGGGGCGCGGACTGAAGCTTTCTTT

J: TRBJ2-1
D: -
V: TRBV19
size: -
CDR3: CASSPGALEIGEQFF
DNA: TGTGCCAGTAGTCCTGGCGCCTTGGAGATCGGTGAGCAGTTCTTC

J: TRBJ2-1
D: TRBD2
V: TRBV7-9
size: -
CDR3: CASSSQGSSGSYNEQFF
DNA: TGTGCCAGCAGCTCTCAGGGAAGTAGCGGGTCCTACAATGAGCAGTTCTTC

J: TRBJ2-7
D: TRBD2
V: TRBV30
size: -
CDR3: CAWHGGERRRTGPIYEQYF
DNA: TGTGCCTGGCACGGGGGGGAAAGACGCAGGACGGGGCCCATCTACGAGCAGTACTTC

J: TRBJ2-2
D: TRBD2
V: TRBV18
size: -
CDR3: CASSPRTSGSTGELFF
DNA: TGTGCCAGCTCACCGCGGACTAGCGGGAGCACCGGGGAGCTGTTTTTT

J: TRBJ2-1
D: TRBD1
V: TRBV7-9
size: once
CDR3: CASSYRTGGRLADHNEQFF
DNA: TGTGCCAGCAGCTATCGGACAGGGGGTCGGCTAGCGGACCACAATGAGCAGTTCTTC

J: TRBJ2-1
D: TRBD2
V: TRBV18
size: -
CDR3: CASSPPGGGSSGRPGNEQFF
DNA: TGTGCCAGCTCACCACCTGGGGGGGGCTCTAGCGGGAGGCCCGGCAATGAGCAGTTCTTC

J: TRBJ2-1
D: TRBD1
V: TRBV5-6
size: -
CDR3: CASSLVGQGYNEQFF
DNA: TGTGCCAGCAGCCTTGTAGGACAGGGATACAATGAGCAGTTCTTC

J: TRBJ2-5
D: -
V: TRBV7-9
size: -
CDR3: CASSFLSSYYEETQYF
DNA: TGTGCCAGCAGTTTCCTATCGTCTTATTACGAGGAGACCCAGTACTTC

J: TRBJ2-7
D: TRBD2
V: TRBV6-5
size: -
CDR3: CASSYGLAGAGYEQYF
DNA: TGTGCCAGCAGTTATGGGCTAGCGGGAGCGGGGTACGAGCAGTACTTC

J: TRBJ2-7
D: -
V: TRBV6-1
size: once
CDR3: CASRHKGMDHEQYF
DNA: TGTGCCAGCAGACACAAAGGAATGGACCACGAGCAGTACTTC

J: TRBJ1-6
D: -
V: TRBV14
size: -
CDR3: CASGQPNSPLHF
DNA: TGTGCCAGCGGCCAACCCAATTCACCCCTCCACTTT

J: TRBJ2-2
D: -
V: TRBV9
size: -
CDR3: CASSETGFDFPGELFF
DNA: TGTGCCAGCAGCGAAACGGGATTCGATTTTCCCGGGGAGCTGTTTTTT

J: TRBJ2-7
D: -
V: TRBV7-3
size: -
CDR3: CASSPGQVYEQYF
DNA: TGTGCCAGCAGCCCAGGACAAGTATACGAGCAGTACTTC

J: TRBJ1-1
D: -
V: TRBV20-1
size: -
CDR3: CSDRDTEAFF
DNA: TGCAGTGACAGGGACACTGAAGCTTTCTTT

J: TRBJ2-3
D: -
V: TRBV27
size: -
CDR3: CASIGDGPDTQYF
DNA: TGTGCCAGTATAGGGGATGGCCCAGATACGCAGTATTTT

J: TRBJ2-7
D: TRBD2
V: TRBV16
size: -
CDR3: CASSPTSGKLRTEQYF
DNA: TGTGCCAGCAGCCCGACTAGCGGGAAACTCAGAACCGAGCAGTACTTC

J: TRBJ1-1
D: TRBD1
V: TRBV28
size: -
CDR3: CASSSPGGTGILTEAFF
DNA: TGTGCCAGCAGTTCCCCAGGTGGGACAGGGATCCTCACTGAAGCTTTCTTT

J: TRBJ2-5
D: TRBD1
V: TRBV27
size: once
CDR3: CASSLKPRDRGGETQYF
DNA: TGTGCCAGCAGTCTAAAACCCCGGGACAGGGGCGGAGAGACCCAGTACTTC

J: TRBJ1-4
D: TRBD1
V: TRBV9
size: -
CDR3: CASSQQGVGEKLFF
DNA: TGTGCCAGCAGCCAACAGGGGGTCGGTGAAAAACTGTTTTTT

J: TRBJ1-5
D: -
V: TRBV19
size: -
CDR3: CASTENRDRRGRPQHF
DNA: TGTGCCAGTACCGAAAACCGGGACCGCCGAGGTCGGCCCCAGCATTTT

J: TRBJ2-7
D: -
V: TRBV28
size: -
CDR3: CASSLWGTREIYEQYF
DNA: TGTGCCAGCAGTTTATGGGGGACCAGGGAAATCTACGAGCAGTACTTC

J: TRBJ2-7
D: -
V: TRBV27
size: -
CDR3: CASSQQGSEQYF
DNA: TGTGCCAGCAGTCAACAGGGTTCCGAGCAGTACTTC

J: TRBJ2-1
D: TRBD2
V: TRBV19
size: -
CDR3: CASSRTSGGMYNEQFF
DNA: TGTGCCAGTAGTCGGACTAGCGGAGGCATGTACAATGAGCAGTTCTTC